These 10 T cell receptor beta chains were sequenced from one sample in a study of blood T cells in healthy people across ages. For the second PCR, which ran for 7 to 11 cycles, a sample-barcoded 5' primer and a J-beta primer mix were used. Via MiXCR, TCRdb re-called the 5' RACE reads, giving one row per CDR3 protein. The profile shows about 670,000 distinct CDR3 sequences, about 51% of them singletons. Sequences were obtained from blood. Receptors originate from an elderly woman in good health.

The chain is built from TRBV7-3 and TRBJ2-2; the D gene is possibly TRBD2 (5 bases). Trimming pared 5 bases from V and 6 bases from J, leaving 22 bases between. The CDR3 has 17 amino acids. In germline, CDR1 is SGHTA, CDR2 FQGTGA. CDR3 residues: CASSPRLTTREPGELFF. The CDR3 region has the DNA TGTGCCAGCAGCCCACGGTTGACTACCCGGGAACCCGGGGAGCTGTTTTTT.

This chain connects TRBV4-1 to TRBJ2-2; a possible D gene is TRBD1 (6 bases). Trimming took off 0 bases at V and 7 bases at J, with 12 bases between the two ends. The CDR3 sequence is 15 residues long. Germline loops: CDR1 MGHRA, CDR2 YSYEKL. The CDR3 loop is CASSQEGRGRGELFF. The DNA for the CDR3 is TGCGCCAGCAGCCAAGAAGGCAGGGGTCGCGGGGAGCTGTTTTTT.

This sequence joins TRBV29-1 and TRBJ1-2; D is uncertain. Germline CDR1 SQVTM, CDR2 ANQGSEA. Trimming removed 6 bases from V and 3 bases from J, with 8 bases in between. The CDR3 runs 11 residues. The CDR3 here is CSVHWDYGYTF. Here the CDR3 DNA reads TGCAGCGTCCATTGGGACTATGGCTACACCTTC.

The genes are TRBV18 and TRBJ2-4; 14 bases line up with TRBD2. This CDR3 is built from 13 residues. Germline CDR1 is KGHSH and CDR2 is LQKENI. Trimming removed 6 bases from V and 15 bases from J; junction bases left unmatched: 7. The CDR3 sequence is CASSPGLAGVPYF. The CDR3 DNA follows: TGTGCCAGCTCCCCGGGACTAGCGGGAGTCCCGTACTTC.

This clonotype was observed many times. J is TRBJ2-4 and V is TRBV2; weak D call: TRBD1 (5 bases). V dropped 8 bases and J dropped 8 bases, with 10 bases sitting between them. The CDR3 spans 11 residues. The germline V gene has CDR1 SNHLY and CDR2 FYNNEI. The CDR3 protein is CASLLGDIQYF. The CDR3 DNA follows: TGTGCCAGCCTCTTAGGGGACATTCAGTACTTC.

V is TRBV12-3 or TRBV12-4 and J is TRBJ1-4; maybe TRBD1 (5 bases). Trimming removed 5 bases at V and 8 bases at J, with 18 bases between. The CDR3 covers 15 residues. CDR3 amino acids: CASSGTRGAREKLFF. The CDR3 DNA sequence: TGTGCCAGCAGTGGGACGAGAGGGGCAAGGGAAAAACTGTTTTTT.

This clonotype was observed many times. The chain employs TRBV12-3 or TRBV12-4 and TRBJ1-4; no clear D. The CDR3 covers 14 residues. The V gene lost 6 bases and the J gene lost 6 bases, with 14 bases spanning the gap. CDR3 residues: CASSGPAIHEKLFF. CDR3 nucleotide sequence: TGTGCCAGCAGCGGTCCGGCAATCCATGAAAAACTGTTTTTT.

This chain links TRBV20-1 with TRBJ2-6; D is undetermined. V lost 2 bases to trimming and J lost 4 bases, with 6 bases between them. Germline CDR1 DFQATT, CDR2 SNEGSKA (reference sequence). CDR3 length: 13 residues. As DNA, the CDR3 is TGCAGTGCTAGACGACTGGGGGCCAACGTCCTGACTTTC. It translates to CSARRLGANVLTF.

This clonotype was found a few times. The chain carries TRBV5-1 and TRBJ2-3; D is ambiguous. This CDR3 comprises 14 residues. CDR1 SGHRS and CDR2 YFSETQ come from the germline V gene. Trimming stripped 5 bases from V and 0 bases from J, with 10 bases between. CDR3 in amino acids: CASSTGSSTDTQYF. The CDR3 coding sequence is TGCGCCAGCAGTACCGGGTCTAGCACAGATACGCAGTATTTT.

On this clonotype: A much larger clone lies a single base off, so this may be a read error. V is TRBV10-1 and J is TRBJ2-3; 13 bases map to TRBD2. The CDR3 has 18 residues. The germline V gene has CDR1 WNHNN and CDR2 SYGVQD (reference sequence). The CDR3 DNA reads TGCGTCAGCAGTGCCACTAGCGGGGGGGCTTTCAGCACAGATACGCAGTATTTT. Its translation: CVSSATSGGAFSTDTQYF.